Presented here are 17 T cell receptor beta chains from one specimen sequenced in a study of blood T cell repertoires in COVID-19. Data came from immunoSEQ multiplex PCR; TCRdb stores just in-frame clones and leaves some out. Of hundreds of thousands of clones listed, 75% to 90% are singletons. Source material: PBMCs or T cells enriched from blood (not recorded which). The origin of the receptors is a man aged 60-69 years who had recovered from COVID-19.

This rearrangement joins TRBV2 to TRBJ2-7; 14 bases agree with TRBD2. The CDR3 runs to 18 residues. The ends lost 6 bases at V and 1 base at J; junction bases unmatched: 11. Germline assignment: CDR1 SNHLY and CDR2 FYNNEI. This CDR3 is CASRGGLAGDFGSYEQYF. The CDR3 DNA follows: TGTGCCAGCAGGGGGGGACTAGCGGGAGACTTTGGGTCCTACGAGCAGTACTTC.

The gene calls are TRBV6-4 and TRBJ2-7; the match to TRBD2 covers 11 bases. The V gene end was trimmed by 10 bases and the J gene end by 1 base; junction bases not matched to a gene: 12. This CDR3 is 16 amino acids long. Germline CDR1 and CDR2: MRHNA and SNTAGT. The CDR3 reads CATHREGTSGSYEQYF. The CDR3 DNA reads TGTGCCACCCACCGGGAAGGGACTAGCGGTTCCTACGAGCAGTACTTC.

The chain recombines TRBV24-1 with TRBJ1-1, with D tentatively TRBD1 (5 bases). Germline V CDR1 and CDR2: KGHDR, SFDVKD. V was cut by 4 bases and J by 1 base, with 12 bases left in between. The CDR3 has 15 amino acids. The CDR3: CATSEGGRKNTEAFF. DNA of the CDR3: TGTGCCACCAGTGAGGGGGGACGGAAGAACACTGAAGCTTTCTTT.

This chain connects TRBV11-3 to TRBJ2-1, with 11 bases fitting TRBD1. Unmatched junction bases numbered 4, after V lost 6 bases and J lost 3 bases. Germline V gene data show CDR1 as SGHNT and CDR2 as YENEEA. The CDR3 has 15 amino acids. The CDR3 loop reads CASSPGTGGYNEQFF. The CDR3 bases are TGTGCCAGCAGTCCCGGGACAGGGGGCTACAATGAGCAGTTCTTC.

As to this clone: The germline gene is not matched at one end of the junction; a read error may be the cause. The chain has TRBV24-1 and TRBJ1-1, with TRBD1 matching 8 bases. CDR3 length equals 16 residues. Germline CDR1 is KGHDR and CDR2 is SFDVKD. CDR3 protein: CAPSDPGTGENTEAFF. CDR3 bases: TGTGCCCCCAGTGACCCTGGGACAGGTGAGAACACTGAAGCTTTCTTT.

As DNA, the CDR3 is TGTGCCAGCAGTGAGACCGGGGTGGCCTACGAGCAGTACTTC. Residues: CASSETGVAYEQYF. The chain combines TRBV6-1 with TRBJ2-7; D perhaps matches TRBD2 (5 bases). V was clipped by 3 bases and J by 2 bases, with 11 bases between them. The CDR3 has 14 residues. Looked up from germline, CDR1 is MNHNS and CDR2 is SASEGT.

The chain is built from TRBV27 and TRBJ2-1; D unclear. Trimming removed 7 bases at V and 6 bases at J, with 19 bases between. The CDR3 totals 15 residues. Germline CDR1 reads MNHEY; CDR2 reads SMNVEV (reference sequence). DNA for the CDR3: TGTGCCAGCAACACACGTGGTGGAGTCACCAATGAGCAGTTCTTC. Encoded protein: CASNTRGGVTNEQFF.

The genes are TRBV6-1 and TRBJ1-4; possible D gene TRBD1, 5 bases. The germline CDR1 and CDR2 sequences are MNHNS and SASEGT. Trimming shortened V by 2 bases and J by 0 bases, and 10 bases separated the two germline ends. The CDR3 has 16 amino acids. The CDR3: CASSELGGPTNEKLFF. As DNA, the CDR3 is TGTGCCAGCAGTGAACTCGGGGGTCCAACTAATGAAAAACTGTTTTTT.

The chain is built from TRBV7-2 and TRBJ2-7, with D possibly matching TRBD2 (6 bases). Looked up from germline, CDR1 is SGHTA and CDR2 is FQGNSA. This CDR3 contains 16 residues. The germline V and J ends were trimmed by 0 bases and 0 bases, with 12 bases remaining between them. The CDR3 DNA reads TGTGCCAGCAGCTTAGCGTGGGGGAGGAGCTCCTACGAGCAGTACTTC. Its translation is CASSLAWGRSSYEQYF.

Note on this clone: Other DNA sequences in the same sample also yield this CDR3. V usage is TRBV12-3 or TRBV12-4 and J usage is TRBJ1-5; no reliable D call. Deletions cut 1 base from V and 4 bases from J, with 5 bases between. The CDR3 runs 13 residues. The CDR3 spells CASSLGQNQPQHF. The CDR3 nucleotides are TGTGCCAGCAGTTTAGGTCAGAATCAGCCCCAGCATTTT.

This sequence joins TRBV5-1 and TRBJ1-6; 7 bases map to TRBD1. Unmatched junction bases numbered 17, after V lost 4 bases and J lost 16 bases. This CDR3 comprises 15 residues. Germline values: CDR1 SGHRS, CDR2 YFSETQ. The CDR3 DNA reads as TGCGCCAGCAGCGCAAGGACAGGAAATTCTGCAGGACTCCACTTT. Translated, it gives CASSARTGNSAGLHF.

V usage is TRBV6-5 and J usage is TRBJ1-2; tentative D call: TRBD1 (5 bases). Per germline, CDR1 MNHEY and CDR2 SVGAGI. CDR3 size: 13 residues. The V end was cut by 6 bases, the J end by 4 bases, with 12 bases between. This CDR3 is CASRGEERYGYTF. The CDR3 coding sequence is TGTGCCAGCAGAGGGGAGGAGCGCTATGGCTACACCTTC.

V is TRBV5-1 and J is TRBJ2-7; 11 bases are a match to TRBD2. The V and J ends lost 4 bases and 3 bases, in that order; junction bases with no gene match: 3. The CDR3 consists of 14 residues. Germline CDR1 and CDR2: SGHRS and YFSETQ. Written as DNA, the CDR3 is TGCGCCAGCAGCAAGACTAGCGGGAACTACGAGCAGTACTTC. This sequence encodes CASSKTSGNYEQYF.

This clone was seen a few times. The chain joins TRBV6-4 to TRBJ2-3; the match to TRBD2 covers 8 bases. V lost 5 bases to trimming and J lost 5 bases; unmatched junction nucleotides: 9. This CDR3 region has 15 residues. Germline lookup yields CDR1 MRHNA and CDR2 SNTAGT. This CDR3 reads CASSREAGVGDTQYF. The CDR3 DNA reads TGTGCCAGCAGTCGAGAAGCGGGAGTGGGAGATACGCAGTATTTT.

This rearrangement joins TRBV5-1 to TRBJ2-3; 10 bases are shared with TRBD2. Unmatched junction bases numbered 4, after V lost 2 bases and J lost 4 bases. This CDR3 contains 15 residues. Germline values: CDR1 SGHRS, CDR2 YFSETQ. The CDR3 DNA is TGCGCCAGCAGCTTCTCTAGCGGGAGATCAGATACGCAGTATTTT. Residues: CASSFSSGRSDTQYF. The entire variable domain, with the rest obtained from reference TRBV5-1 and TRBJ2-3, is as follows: KAGVTQTPRYLIKTRGQQVTLSCSPISGHRSVSWYQQTPGQGLQFLFEYFSETQRNKGNFPGRFSGRQFSNSRSEMNVSTLELGDSALYLCASSFSSGRSDTQYFGPGTRLTVL.

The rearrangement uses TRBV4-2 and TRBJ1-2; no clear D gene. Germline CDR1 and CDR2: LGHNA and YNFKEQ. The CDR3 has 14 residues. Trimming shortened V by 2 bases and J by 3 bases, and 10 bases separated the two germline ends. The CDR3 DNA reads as TGTGCCAGCAGCCAACCTGGGGAGTACTATGGCTACACCTTC. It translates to CASSQPGEYYGYTF.

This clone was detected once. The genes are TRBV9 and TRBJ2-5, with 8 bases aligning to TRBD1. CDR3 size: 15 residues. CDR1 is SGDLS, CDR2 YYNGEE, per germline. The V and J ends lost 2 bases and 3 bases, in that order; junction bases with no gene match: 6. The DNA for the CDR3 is TGTGCCAGCAGCGTCGGCCGGACAGGGAAAGAGACCCAGTACTTC. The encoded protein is CASSVGRTGKETQYF.